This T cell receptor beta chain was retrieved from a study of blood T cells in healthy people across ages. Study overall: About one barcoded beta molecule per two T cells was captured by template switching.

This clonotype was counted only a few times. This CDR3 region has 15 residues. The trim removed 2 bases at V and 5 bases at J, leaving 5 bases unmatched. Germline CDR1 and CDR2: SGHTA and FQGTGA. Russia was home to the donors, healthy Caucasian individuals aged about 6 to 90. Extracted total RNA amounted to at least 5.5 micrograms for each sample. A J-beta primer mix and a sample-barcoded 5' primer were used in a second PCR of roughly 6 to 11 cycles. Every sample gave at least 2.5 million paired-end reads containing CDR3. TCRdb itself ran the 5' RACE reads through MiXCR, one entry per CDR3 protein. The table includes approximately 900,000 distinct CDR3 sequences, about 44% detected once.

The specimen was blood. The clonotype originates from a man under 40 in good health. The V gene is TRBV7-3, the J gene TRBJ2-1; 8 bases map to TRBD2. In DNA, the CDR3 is TGTGCCAGCAGCTTATCTGGGACTAGAAACAATGAGCAGTTCTTC. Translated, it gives CASSLSGTRNNEQFF.